This TCR beta chain was observed in a study of human T cells and chemical hapten exposure. The study, taken as a whole, reports: Among TCRs, those above 1 in 1000 frequency were unaffected by DPC sensitization.

The length of the CDR3 is 12 residues. V shed 7 bases and J 7 bases; nucleotides not matched to a gene: 6. From germline, CDR1 is SQVTM and CDR2 ANQGSEA. TCRdb reprocessed the RACE reads with MiXCR, giving one entry per CDR3 protein. Of 79,000 or so distinct CDR3 sequences in the sample, about a tenth were seen once. The table lists this clonotype with a few counts. Its specificity is unknown. As to time point: patch test 1, 2 weeks after DPC sensitization. Treatment denoted: therapeutic diphenylcyclopropenone sensitization with weekly scalp DPC. Each patch test followed a blood draw. This sample comprised whole blood, obtained in connection with sensitization to the hapten diphenylcyclopropenone (DPC). This sequence was found in a woman aged 45-65 years with alopecia areata. Some clones in this sample may be carry-over from other donors' samples. The V call is TRBV29-1, the J call TRBJ1-5; 8 bases are a match to TRBD1. The CDR3 protein is CSALQGVQPQHF. The CDR3 nucleotides read TGCAGCGCCCTACAGGGGGTCCAGCCCCAGCATTTT.